Detailed here is one TCR beta chain. What it recognizes is unknown. The source of the sample is a study of beta chain features in type 1 diabetes. For the study at large: In all, approximately 110 million sorted cells from all samples were analyzed.

Averaging around 110 mL, one heparinised blood draw came from each individual donor. Post-sort purity exceeded 95% for all sorted populations. Isolated RNA was reverse transcribed in full, so expressed TCRB transcripts were sequenced. This table comes from immunoSEQ multiplex PCR, and its TCRdb copy is limited to in-frame clones, with some not included. The table lists a few hundred thousand clones, around 15% of them singletons. The study, taken as a whole, reports: PCR, the amplification step, might favor shorter templates, equally in patients and controls. TCRB CDR3 length was moderately but significantly reduced in all four CD4+ subsets of Type 1 diabetes patients.

Sequencing was done on a sample of naive CD4+ T cells from blood. This TCR derives from a young man with type 1 diabetes.

The CDR3 DNA is TGCGCCAGCACGGCGGGAGGGGGCTCCTACAATGAGCAGTTCTTC. It encodes CASTAGGGSYNEQFF. This sequence joins TRBV5-1 and TRBJ2-1, with 9 bases fitting TRBD2. Per the germline V gene, CDR1 is SGHRS and CDR2 is YFSETQ. V lost 6 bases to trimming and J lost 0 bases; unmatched junction nucleotides: 4. This CDR3 spans 15 amino acids.